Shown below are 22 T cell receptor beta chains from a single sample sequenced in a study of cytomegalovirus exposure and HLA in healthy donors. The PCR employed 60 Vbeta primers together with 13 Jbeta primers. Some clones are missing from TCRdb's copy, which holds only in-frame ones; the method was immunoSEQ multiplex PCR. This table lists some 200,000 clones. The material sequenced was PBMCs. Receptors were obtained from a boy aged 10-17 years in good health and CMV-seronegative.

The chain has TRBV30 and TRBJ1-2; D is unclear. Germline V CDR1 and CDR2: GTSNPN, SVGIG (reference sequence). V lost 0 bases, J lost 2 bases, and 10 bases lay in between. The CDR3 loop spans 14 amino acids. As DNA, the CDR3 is TGTGCCTGGAGTGTGCTCCTTGAGAACTATGGCTACACCTTC. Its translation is CAWSVLLENYGYTF.

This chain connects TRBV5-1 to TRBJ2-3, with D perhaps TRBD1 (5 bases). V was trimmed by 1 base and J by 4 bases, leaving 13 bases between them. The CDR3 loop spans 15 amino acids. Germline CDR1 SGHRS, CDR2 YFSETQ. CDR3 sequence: CASSLLGRAADTQYF. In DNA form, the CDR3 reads TGCGCCAGCAGCTTGTTGGGCAGGGCGGCAGATACGCAGTATTTT.

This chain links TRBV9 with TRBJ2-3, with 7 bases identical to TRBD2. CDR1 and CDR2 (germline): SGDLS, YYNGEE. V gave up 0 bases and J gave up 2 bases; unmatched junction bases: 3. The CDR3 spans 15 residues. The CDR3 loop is CASSVVGGVTDTQYF. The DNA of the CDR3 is TGTGCCAGCAGCGTAGTGGGGGGGGTCACAGATACGCAGTATTTT.

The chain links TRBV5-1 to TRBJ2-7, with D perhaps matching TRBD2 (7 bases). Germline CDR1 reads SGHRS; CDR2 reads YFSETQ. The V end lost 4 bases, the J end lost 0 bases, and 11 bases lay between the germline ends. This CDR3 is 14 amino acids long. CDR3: CASSVGGGSYEQYF. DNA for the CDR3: TGCGCCAGCAGCGTGGGAGGGGGCTCCTACGAGCAGTACTTC. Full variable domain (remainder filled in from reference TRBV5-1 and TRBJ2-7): KAGVTQTPRYLIKTRGQQVTLSCSPISGHRSVSWYQQTPGQGLQFLFEYFSETQRNKGNFPGRFSGRQFSNSRSEMNVSTLELGDSALYLCASSVGGGSYEQYFGPGTRLTVT.

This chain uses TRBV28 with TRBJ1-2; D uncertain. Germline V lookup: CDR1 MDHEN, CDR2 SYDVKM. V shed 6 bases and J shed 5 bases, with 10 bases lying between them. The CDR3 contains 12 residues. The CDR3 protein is CASSTEVYGYTF. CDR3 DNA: TGTGCCAGCAGCACCGAGGTTTATGGCTACACCTTC.

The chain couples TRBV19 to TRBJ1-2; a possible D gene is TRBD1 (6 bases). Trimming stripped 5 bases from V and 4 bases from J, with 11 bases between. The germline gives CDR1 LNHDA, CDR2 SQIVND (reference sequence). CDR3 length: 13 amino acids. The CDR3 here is CASSPGQSYGYTF. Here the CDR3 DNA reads TGTGCCAGTAGTCCCGGACAGAGCTATGGCTACACCTTC.

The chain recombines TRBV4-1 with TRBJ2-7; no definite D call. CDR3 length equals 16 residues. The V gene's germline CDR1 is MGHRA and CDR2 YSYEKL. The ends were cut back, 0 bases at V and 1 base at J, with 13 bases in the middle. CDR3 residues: CASSQDQLEMSYEQYF. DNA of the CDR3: TGCGCCAGCAGCCAAGATCAGCTAGAAATGTCCTACGAGCAGTACTTC.

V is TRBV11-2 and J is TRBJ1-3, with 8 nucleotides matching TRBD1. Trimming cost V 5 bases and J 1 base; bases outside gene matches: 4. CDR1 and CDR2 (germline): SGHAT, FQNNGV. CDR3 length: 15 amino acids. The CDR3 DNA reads TGTGCCAGCAGCCTTAACAGGGGGTCTGGAAACACCATATATTTT. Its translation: CASSLNRGSGNTIYF.

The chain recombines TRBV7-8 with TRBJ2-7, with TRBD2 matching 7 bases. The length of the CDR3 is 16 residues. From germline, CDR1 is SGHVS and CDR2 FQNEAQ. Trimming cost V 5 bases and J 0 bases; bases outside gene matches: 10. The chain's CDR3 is CASSLLGGDPSYEQYF. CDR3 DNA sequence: TGTGCCAGCAGCCTCTTGGGGGGGGACCCCTCCTACGAGCAGTACTTC.

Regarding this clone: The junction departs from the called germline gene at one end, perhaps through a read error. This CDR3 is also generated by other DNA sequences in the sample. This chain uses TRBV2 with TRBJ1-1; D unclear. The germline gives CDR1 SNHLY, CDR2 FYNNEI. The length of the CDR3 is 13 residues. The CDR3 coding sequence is TGTGCCAGCACCCTGGAGGTGAACACTGAAGCTTTCTTC. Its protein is CASTLEVNTEAFF.

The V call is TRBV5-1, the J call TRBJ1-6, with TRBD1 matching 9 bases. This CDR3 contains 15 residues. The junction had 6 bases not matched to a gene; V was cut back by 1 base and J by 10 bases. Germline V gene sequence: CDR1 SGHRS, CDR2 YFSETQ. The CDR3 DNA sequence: TGCGCCAGCAGCTTGACGGGACAGGGTCGATCACCCCTCCACTTT. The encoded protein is CASSLTGQGRSPLHF.

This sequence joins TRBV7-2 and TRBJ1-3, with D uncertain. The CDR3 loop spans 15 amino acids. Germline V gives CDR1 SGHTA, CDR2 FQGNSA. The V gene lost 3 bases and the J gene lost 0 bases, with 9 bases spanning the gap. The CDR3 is CASSFDKSSGNTIYF. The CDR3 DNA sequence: TGTGCCAGCAGCTTCGACAAGAGCTCTGGAAACACCATATATTTT.

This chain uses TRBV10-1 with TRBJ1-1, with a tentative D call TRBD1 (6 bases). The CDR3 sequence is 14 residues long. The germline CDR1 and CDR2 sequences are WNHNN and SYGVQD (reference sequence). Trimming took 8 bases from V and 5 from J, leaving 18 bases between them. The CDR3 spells CASLFTRDITEAFF. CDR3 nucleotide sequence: TGCGCCAGCCTCTTTACCCGGGACATTACTGAAGCTTTCTTT.

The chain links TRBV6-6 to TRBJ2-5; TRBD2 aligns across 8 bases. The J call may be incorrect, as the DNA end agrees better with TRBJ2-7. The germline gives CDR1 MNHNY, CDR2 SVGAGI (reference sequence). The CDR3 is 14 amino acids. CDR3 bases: TGTGCCAGCAGTTACCGCTTAGCGGGGTACGAGCAGTACTTC. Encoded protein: CASSYRLAGYEQYF.

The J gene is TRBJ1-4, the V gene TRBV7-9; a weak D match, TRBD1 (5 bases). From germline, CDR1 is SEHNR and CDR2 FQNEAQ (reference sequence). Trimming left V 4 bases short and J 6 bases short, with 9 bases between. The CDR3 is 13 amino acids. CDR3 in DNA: TGTGCCAGCAGCTCTTGGGGGGATGAAAAACTGTTTTTT. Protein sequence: CASSSWGDEKLFF.

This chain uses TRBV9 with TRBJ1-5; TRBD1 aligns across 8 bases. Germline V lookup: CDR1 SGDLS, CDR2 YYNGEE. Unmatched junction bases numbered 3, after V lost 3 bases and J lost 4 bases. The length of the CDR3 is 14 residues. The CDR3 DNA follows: TGTGCCAGCAGCGAGGGGGACAGGAATCAGCCCCAGCATTTT. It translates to CASSEGDRNQPQHF.

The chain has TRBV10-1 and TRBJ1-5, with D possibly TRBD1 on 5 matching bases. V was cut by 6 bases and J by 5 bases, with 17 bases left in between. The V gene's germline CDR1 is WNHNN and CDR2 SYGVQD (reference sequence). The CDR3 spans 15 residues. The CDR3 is CASSPDQGRDQPQHF. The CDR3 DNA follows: TGCGCCAGCAGCCCCGACCAGGGAAGAGATCAGCCCCAGCATTTT.

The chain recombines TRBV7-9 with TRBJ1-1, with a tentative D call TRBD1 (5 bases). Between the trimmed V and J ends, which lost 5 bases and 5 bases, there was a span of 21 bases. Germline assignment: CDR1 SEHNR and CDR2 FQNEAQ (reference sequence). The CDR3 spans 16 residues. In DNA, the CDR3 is TGTGCCAGCAGCCCACTGGTGGGGGGACTGGGGACTGAAGCTTTCTTT. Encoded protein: CASSPLVGGLGTEAFF. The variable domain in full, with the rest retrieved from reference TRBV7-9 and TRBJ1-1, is DTGVSQNPRHKITKRGQNVTFRCDPISEHNRLYWYRQTLGQGPEFLTYFQNEAQLEKSRLLSDRFSAERPKGSFSTLEIQRTEQGDSAMYLCASSPLVGGLGTEAFFGQGTRLTVV.

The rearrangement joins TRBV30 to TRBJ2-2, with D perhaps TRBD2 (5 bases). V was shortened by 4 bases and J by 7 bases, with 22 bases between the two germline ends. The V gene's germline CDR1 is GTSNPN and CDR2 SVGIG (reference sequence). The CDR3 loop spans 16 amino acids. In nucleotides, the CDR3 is TGTGCCTGGACCCGGATCCTGGAGCTGGCGGGCGGGGAGCTGTTTTTT. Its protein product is CAWTRILELAGGELFF.

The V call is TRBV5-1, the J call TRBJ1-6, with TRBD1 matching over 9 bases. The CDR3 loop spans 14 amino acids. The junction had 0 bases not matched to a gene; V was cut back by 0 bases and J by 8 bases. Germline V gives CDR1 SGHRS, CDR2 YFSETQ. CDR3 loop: CASSLGDRDSPLHF. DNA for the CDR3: TGCGCCAGCAGCTTGGGGGACAGGGATTCACCCCTCCACTTT.

The CDR3 here is CASSLEPGEETQYF. CDR3 nucleotide sequence: TGTGCCAGCAGCTTAGAACCAGGGGAAGAGACCCAGTACTTC. The rearrangement uses TRBV7-9 and TRBJ2-5; perhaps TRBD1 as D (6 bases). This CDR3 is built from 14 residues. Germline V gene lookup returns CDR1 SEHNR and CDR2 FQNEAQ (reference sequence). V dropped 1 base and J dropped 3 bases, with 9 bases sitting between them.

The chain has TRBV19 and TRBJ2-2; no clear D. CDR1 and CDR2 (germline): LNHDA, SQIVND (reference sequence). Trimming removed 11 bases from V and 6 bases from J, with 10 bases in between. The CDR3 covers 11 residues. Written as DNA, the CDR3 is TGTGCCCCTAGAGTGGCCGGGGAGCTGTTTTTT. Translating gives CAPRVAGELFF.